Listed here are 6 T cell receptor beta chains from one sample, sequenced in a study of T cells in Graves' hyperthyroidism and ophthalmopathy. Amplified TCR beta CDR3 regions derived from RNA transcripts. During a first-round RT-PCR of the TCR CDR3, the HTBI primer set was used. TCRdb itself ran the multiplex PCR reads through MiXCR, one entry per CDR3 protein. This table has 500,000 to 700,000 distinct CDR3 sequences, approximately 15% appearing once. Input material: blood. The receptors were gathered from a woman in her late teens or twenties with Graves' hyperthyroidism.

This clonotype turned up a few times. The chain couples TRBV12-3 or TRBV12-4 to TRBJ2-5; possible D gene TRBD2, 6 bases. This CDR3 contains 14 residues. V shed 7 bases and J shed 4 bases, with 16 bases lying between them. The CDR3 region is CASTLSGTSETQYF. In DNA form, the CDR3 reads TGTGCCAGCACCCTTTCCGGGACTTCAGAGACCCAGTACTTC.

A few counts support this clonotype. The V and J genes are TRBV18 and TRBJ1-2; 9 bases are shared with TRBD1. Germline V gene lookup returns CDR1 KGHSH and CDR2 LQKENI. J lost 5 bases, V lost 1 base, and 2 bases had no gene match. This CDR3 is 14 amino acids long. The CDR3 here is CASSPQGQGYGYTF. The DNA of the CDR3 is TGTGCCAGCTCACCACAGGGACAGGGTTATGGCTACACCTTC.

This chain uses TRBV15 with TRBJ1-2; the D is unclear. Germline values: CDR1 LNHNV, CDR2 YYDKDF (reference sequence). This CDR3 contains 14 residues. Between the trimmed V and J ends, which lost 0 bases and 2 bases, there was a span of 7 bases. CDR3 DNA sequence: TGTGCCACCAGCAGAGATCCGGCAAACTATGGCTACACCTTC. Translating gives CATSRDPANYGYTF.

J is TRBJ2-5 and V is TRBV12-3 or TRBV12-4, with TRBD1 as a possible D gene (7 bases). There are 16 residues in the CDR3. V lost 5 bases and J lost 1, with 17 bases in between. Here the CDR3 reads CASSGNIQGGQETQYF. The CDR3, as DNA: TGTGCCAGCAGTGGGAATATTCAGGGGGGCCAAGAGACCCAGTACTTC.

To note about this clonotype: A much bigger clone sits one base away, suggesting this may be a read error. The chain combines TRBV12-3 or TRBV12-4 with TRBJ2-2, with a possible D match to TRBD2 (5 bases). The CDR3 has 14 amino acids. CDR3 nucleotides: TGTGCCAGCATATTTGGCAGGCGAGCCGGGGAGCTGCTTTTT. This gives the protein CASIFGRRAGELLF.

This clonotype appeared many times. V and J are TRBV7-9 and TRBJ2-3, with 8 bases lining up with TRBD1. Per germline, CDR1 SEHNR and CDR2 FQNEAQ (reference sequence). The junction had 1 base not matched to a gene; V was cut back by 1 base and J by 4 bases. This CDR3 comprises 14 residues. CDR3 in amino acids: CASSLVRGPDTQYF. The CDR3 coding sequence is TGTGCCAGCAGCTTAGTCAGGGGGCCAGATACGCAGTATTTT.